Listed here are 13 T cell receptor beta chains from one sample, sequenced in a study of human CD8 memory T cell subsets. UMI-labeled 5' RACE was used, and it produced the TCR beta libraries. TCRdb re-analyzed the 5' RACE reads; it lists each CDR3 protein once, without DNA. In all, the sample yields 10,000 or so distinct CDR3 sequences. Sequenced: CD8+ T cells from PBMCs. The source of these receptors is a human donor in good health.

The CDR3 loop reads CASSYFAGELFF. The rearrangement joins TRBV6-2 or TRBV6-3 to TRBJ2-2. CDR3 length equals 12 residues. Germline V gives CDR1 MNHEY, CDR2 SVGEGT.

This clonotype counts as medium-sized by frequency. The chain uses TRBV5-1 and TRBJ1-2; the TCRdb call, TRBD1, lacks DNA for checking. Germline-derived CDR1 and CDR2 are SGHRS and YFSETQ. The CDR3 is 17 residues long. CDR3 sequence: CASSSRDRTWRNYGYTF.

CDR3 amino acids: CAISIGWSGLTNTGELFF. The chain joins TRBV28 to TRBJ2-2; with no DNA, the TCRdb D assignment of TRBD1 cannot be verified. The CDR3 has 18 amino acids. Germline CDR1 is MDHEN and CDR2 is SYDVKM.

The genes are TRBV20-1 and TRBJ1-2; no DNA is available, so the TRBD1 call from TCRdb remains unchecked. The CDR3 is made up of 14 amino acids. Per the germline V gene, CDR1 is DFQATT and CDR2 is SNEGSKA (reference sequence). CDR3 sequence: CSATPDGSNYGYTF.

This chain joins TRBV4-1 and TRBJ2-7; without DNA, the TCRdb call of TRBD2 cannot be checked. CDR1 is MGHRA, CDR2 YSYEKL, per germline. This CDR3 spans 13 amino acids. The chain's CDR3 is CASSLRERYEQYF.

The chain combines TRBV7-2 with TRBJ1-6; TCRdb calls TRBD1, which cannot be checked without DNA. Germline CDR1 and CDR2: SGHTA and FQGNSA. The CDR3 is 16 amino acids. CDR3 protein: CASSPSDRDYNSPLHF.

By frequency, this clonotype registers medium-sized. The CDR3 here is CASSLGTGLRADTQYF. This chain uses TRBV7-2 with TRBJ2-3; TCRdb's D call of TRBD1 is untestable without DNA. The CDR3 is made up of 16 amino acids. Germline CDR1 is SGHTA and CDR2 is FQGNSA.

The chain couples TRBV11-2 to TRBJ2-5. Germline V lookup: CDR1 SGHAT, CDR2 FQNNGV. The CDR3 totals 14 residues. This CDR3 reads CASSLGGFQETQYF.

This sequence joins TRBV10-2 and TRBJ2-7. The CDR3 loop spans 14 amino acids. Germline lookup yields CDR1 WSHSY and CDR2 SAAADI. CDR3 residues: CASSEIGNSYEQYF.

This chain joins TRBV2 and TRBJ2-1. The germline V gene encodes CDR1 SNHLY and CDR2 FYNNEI. CDR3 size: 13 residues. CDR3 amino acids: CASSESRRNEQFF.

The chain couples TRBV7-2 to TRBJ1-3; TCRdb indicates TRBD1, and absent DNA this call remains unverified. The CDR3 totals 14 residues. Germline CDR1 SGHTA, CDR2 FQGNSA. The CDR3 spells CASSPGTTGNTIYF.

The V and J genes are TRBV18 and TRBJ2-1; TCRdb's D gene call, TRBD1, goes unchecked for lack of DNA. The CDR3 is 16 amino acids. Germline V lookup: CDR1 KGHSH, CDR2 LQKENI. The CDR3 loop reads CASSPLNSGPYNEQFF.

This sequence joins TRBV28 and TRBJ2-2. The V gene's germline CDR1 is MDHEN and CDR2 SYDVKM. The CDR3 spans 12 residues. The chain's CDR3 is CASSFKIRELFF.